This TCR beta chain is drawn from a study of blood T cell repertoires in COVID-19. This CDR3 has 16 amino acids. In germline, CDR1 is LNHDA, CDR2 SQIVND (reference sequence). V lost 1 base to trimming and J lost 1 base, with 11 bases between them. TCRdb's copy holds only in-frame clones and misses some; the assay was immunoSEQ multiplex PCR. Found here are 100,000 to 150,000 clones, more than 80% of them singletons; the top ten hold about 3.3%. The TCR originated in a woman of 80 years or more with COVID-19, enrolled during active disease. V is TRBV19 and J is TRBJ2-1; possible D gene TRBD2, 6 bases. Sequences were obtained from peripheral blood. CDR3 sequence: CASSIVGLASYNEQFF. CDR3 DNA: TGTGCCAGTAGTATAGTAGGGCTAGCGTCCTACAATGAGCAGTTCTTC.